A single sample gave rise to the 18 T cell receptor beta chains below, sequenced in a study of blood T cell repertoires in COVID-19. Sequenced by immunoSEQ multiplex PCR; TCRdb stores in-frame clones only, minus some. Of about 190,000 clones listed, more than 75% are singletons. Specimen: PBMCs or T cells enriched from blood (not recorded which). The receptors originated from a woman aged 25 to 39 who had recovered from COVID-19.

The CDR3 spells CASSQGGTPSQETQYF. In DNA, the CDR3 is TGTGCCAGCAGCCAAGGCGGGACCCCCAGCCAAGAGACCCAGTACTTC. The chain uses TRBV4-2 and TRBJ2-5, with D maybe TRBD2 (6 bases). Germline CDR1 reads LGHNA; CDR2 reads YNFKEQ. CDR3 length: 16 residues. V dropped 1 base and J dropped 1 base, with 13 bases sitting between them.

CDR3 DNA sequence: TGTGCCAGCAGTTTAAGGGGAGGCGACTATGGCTACACCTTC. Its protein product is CASSLRGGDYGYTF. The chain links TRBV27 to TRBJ1-2; possible D gene TRBD1, 5 bases. Deletions cut 2 bases from V and 3 bases from J, with 10 bases between. The CDR3 spans 14 residues. Germline assignment: CDR1 MNHEY and CDR2 SMNVEV (reference sequence).

J is TRBJ1-6 and V is TRBV14; D unresolved. The V gene lost 1 base and the J gene lost 10 bases, with 5 bases spanning the gap. Germline CDR1 reads SGHDN; CDR2 reads FVKESK. The CDR3 is 12 residues long. Written as DNA, the CDR3 is TGTGCCAGCAGCCAAGGGCGGTCACCCCTCCACTTT. It encodes CASSQGRSPLHF. Filled out from reference TRBV14 and TRBJ1-6, the complete variable domain reads EAGVTQFPSHSVIEKGQTVTLRCDPISGHDNLYWYRRVMGKEIKFLLHFVKESKQDESGMPNNRFLAERTGGTYSTLKVQPAELEDSGVYFCASSQGRSPLHFGNGTRLTVT.

The chain employs TRBV28 and TRBJ2-7, with 9 positions matching TRBD1. In germline, CDR1 is MDHEN, CDR2 SYDVKM. V trimming: 6 bases; J trimming: 5 bases; junction bases outside the gene matches: 8. This CDR3 is built from 14 residues. As DNA, the CDR3 is TGTGCCAGCAGCCAGGACAGGGGACGCGACGAGCAGTACTTC. As protein: CASSQDRGRDEQYF.

CDR3 residues: CASIAGGTYEQYF. For the CDR3, the DNA is TGTGCCAGTATAGCGGGAGGAACCTACGAGCAGTACTTC. The rearrangement uses TRBV28 and TRBJ2-7; TRBD2 matches at 10 bases. V was clipped by 9 bases and J by 2 bases; unmatched bases: 4. The V gene's germline CDR1 is MDHEN and CDR2 SYDVKM. CDR3 size: 13 residues.

This clone showed up just once. This sequence joins TRBV5-4 and TRBJ1-2, with 7 positions matching TRBD1. Trimming took 3 bases from V and 2 from J; bases not matched to a gene: 4. The CDR3 is made up of 14 amino acids. Per the germline V gene, CDR1 is SGHNT and CDR2 is YYREEE (reference sequence). The CDR3 nucleotides read TGTGCCAGCAGCTCCCTGACAGGGAACTATGGCTACACCTTC. Translating it yields CASSSLTGNYGYTF.

The rearrangement joins TRBV5-1 to TRBJ2-1; no firm D call. Germline V gene lookup returns CDR1 SGHRS and CDR2 YFSETQ. The CDR3 length is 15 residues. Trimming shortened V by 1 base and J by 6 bases, and 14 bases separated the two germline ends. The chain's CDR3 is CASSLSSGAGNEQFF. The CDR3 bases are TGCGCCAGCAGCTTGTCTTCCGGAGCCGGCAATGAGCAGTTCTTC.

This clone was found once. The gene calls are TRBV29-1 and TRBJ1-3; D is unresolved. Germline V lookup: CDR1 SQVTM, CDR2 ANQGSEA. This CDR3 spans 14 amino acids. V was clipped by 7 bases and J by 4 bases, with 17 bases between them. The DNA for the CDR3 is TGCAGCGCTGAGGGTGGAGGGTCGGGAAACACCATATATTTT. Protein product: CSAEGGGSGNTIYF.

The V call is TRBV6-1, the J call TRBJ2-6; 7 positions match TRBD2. Germline CDR1 reads MNHNS; CDR2 reads SASEGT. The CDR3 runs 16 residues. The V segment lost 4 bases and the J segment 0 bases; nucleotides outside the gene matches: 3. The CDR3 loop reads CASSGLAGSGANVLTF. The CDR3, as DNA: TGTGCCAGCAGTGGACTAGCAGGCTCTGGGGCCAACGTCCTGACTTTC.

V is TRBV4-1 and J is TRBJ2-3; a weak D match, TRBD2 (5 bases). V lost 2 bases, J lost 2 bases, and 11 bases lay in between. Germline values: CDR1 MGHRA, CDR2 YSYEKL. The CDR3 sequence is 15 residues long. The CDR3: CASSQTLADTDTQYF. The CDR3 nucleotides read TGCGCCAGCAGCCAAACCCTAGCAGACACAGATACGCAGTATTTT.

This clone was seen more than once but under ten times. The chain combines TRBV18 with TRBJ2-7; 13 bases match TRBD2. Trimming removed 3 bases from V and 4 bases from J; junction bases left unmatched: 3. This CDR3 is built from 15 residues. CDR1 KGHSH and CDR2 LQKENI come from the germline V gene. CDR3 residues: CASSPGTSGIYEQYF. The CDR3 coding sequence is TGTGCCAGCTCACCCGGGACTAGCGGGATATACGAGCAGTACTTC. Full variable domain (missing parts from reference TRBV18 and TRBJ2-7): NAGVMQNPRHLVRRRGQEARLRCSPMKGHSHVYWYRQLPEEGLKFMVYLQKENIIDESGMPKERFSAEFPKEGPSILRIQQVVRGDSAAYFCASSPGTSGIYEQYFGPGTRLTVT.

This sequence joins TRBV19 and TRBJ2-1; D unresolved. Deletions cut 5 bases from V and 8 bases from J, with 25 bases between. From germline, CDR1 is LNHDA and CDR2 SQIVND (reference sequence). The CDR3 covers 17 residues. CDR3 in amino acids: CASSPITTSSVLDEQFF. CDR3 DNA sequence: TGTGCCAGTAGTCCGATAACTACCTCCTCCGTATTGGATGAGCAGTTCTTC.

The chain uses TRBV27 and TRBJ1-4, with 9 bases identical to TRBD1. The CDR3 is 15 amino acids. Germline V CDR1 and CDR2: MNHEY, SMNVEV (reference sequence). V lost 0 bases, J lost 6 bases, and 2 bases stayed unmatched. Written as DNA, the CDR3 is TGTGCCAGCAGTTTATCGGGGACAGGGTATGAAAAACTGTTTTTT. Protein product: CASSLSGTGYEKLFF.

The chain employs TRBV3-1 (or the pseudogene TRBV3-2) and TRBJ2-4, with TRBD1 matching over 7 bases. Germline values: CDR1 LGHDT, CDR2 YNNKEL (reference sequence). J lost 0 bases, V lost 1 base, and 3 bases had no gene match. The CDR3 runs 16 residues. The CDR3, as DNA: TGTGCCAGCAGCCAAGGGGACAGACTAGCCAAAAACATTCAGTACTTC. Its protein is CASSQGDRLAKNIQYF.

V usage is TRBV25-1 and J usage is TRBJ2-7, with 9 bases identical to TRBD2. The CDR3 consists of 14 residues. CDR1 MGHDK and CDR2 SYGVNS come from the germline V gene. The junction had 4 bases not matched to a gene; V was cut back by 5 bases and J by 2 bases. CDR3 amino acids: CASSLGGGAYEQYF. The CDR3 region has the DNA TGTGCCAGCAGTCTTGGCGGGGGGGCCTACGAGCAGTACTTC.

J is TRBJ2-5 and V is TRBV18; 8 bases line up with TRBD2. The ends lost 6 bases at V and 4 bases at J; junction bases unmatched: 10. Germline CDR1 is KGHSH and CDR2 is LQKENI. The CDR3 is made up of 15 amino acids. CDR3 residues: CASSASAGAAETQYF. The DNA of the CDR3 is TGTGCCAGCTCCGCGTCAGCGGGGGCGGCAGAGACCCAGTACTTC.

The chain carries TRBV7-3 and TRBJ2-1, with D hard to call. Germline CDR1 SGHTA, CDR2 FQGTGA. The CDR3 spans 13 residues. V lost 6 bases to trimming and J lost 0 bases, with 6 bases between them. CDR3 bases: TGTGCCAGCAGTCTAGGCTCCTACAATGAGCAGTTCTTC. It codes for CASSLGSYNEQFF.

The V and J genes are TRBV28 and TRBJ2-1, with D tentatively TRBD2 (5 bases). The CDR3 runs to 14 residues. Per germline, CDR1 MDHEN and CDR2 SYDVKM. Deletions cut 4 bases from V and 5 bases from J, with 12 bases between. This chain's CDR3 is CASSSGSGHNEQFF. CDR3 DNA: TGTGCCAGCAGTTCGGGAAGTGGGCACAATGAGCAGTTCTTC.